This record covers a single T cell receptor (beta chain). TCRdb's copy holds only in-frame clones and misses some; the assay was immunoSEQ multiplex PCR. The data contain 5,500 to 7,000 clones, approximately 86% of them singletons. The data were obtained in a study of chemoradiotherapy in HPV16-positive cancers. Sequenced here: tumor tissue, sampled from a patient who underwent chemoradiotherapy. The clonotype comes from a human donor with HPV-associated anogenital cancer.

The CDR3 sequence: CASSQDRDGSTDTQYF. CDR3 in DNA: TGCGCCAGCAGCCAAGATAGGGACGGTAGCACAGATACGCAGTATTTT. This chain links TRBV4-1 with TRBJ2-3, with D possibly called TRBD1 or TRBD2 (5 bases each). CDR3 length equals 16 residues. Germline assignment: CDR1 MGHRA and CDR2 YSYEKL. With 0 bases removed from V and 0 bases from J, the gap between germline ends came to 10 bases.